This TCR beta chain is from a study of human T cells and chemical hapten exposure. Trimming cost V 0 bases and J 2 bases, with 19 bases left between them. This CDR3 region has 18 residues. Germline assignment: CDR1 SGHRS and CDR2 YFSETQ. Time point meaning: patch test 2, 6 weeks after DPC sensitization. Treatment denoted: therapeutic diphenylcyclopropenone sensitization with weekly scalp DPC. Using its own MiXCR run on the RACE reads, TCRdb lists one record per CDR3 protein. The sample yields some 42,000 distinct CDR3 sequences, around 9.3% seen once. This clonotype was counted many times. Material: whole blood, obtained in connection with sensitization to the hapten diphenylcyclopropenone (DPC). The J gene is TRBJ2-3, the V gene TRBV5-1, with D tentatively TRBD1 (6 bases). The origin of this receptor is a woman aged 40 to 55 with alopecia areata. Some clones in this sample may be carry-over from other donors' samples. This CDR3 reads CASSLAGLAGATTDTQYF. CDR3 nucleotide sequence: TGCGCCAGCAGCTTGGCCGGGCTAGCAGGGGCCACCACAGATACGCAGTATTTT. Full variable domain (missing parts from reference TRBV5-1 and TRBJ2-3): KAGVTQTPRYLIKTRGQQVTLSCSPISGHRSVSWYQQTPGQGLQFLFEYFSETQRNKGNFPGRFSGRQFSNSRSEMNVSTLELGDSALYLCASSLAGLAGATTDTQYFGPGTRLTVL.